One and the same sample provided the 29 T cell receptor beta chains below, sequenced in a study of monozygotic twins with inflammatory bowel disease. From the 5' RACE reads, TCRdb lists one entry per CDR3 protein and no DNA. Seen in this sample are about 420,000 distinct CDR3 sequences; the ten most common clones hold 2% to 3%. What was sequenced was blood. All receptors come from a human donor with ulcerative colitis or Crohn's disease, or a healthy co-twin of an affected twin (not recorded which).

J is TRBJ1-1 and V is TRBV7-8. The CDR3 extends over 14 amino acids. Germline CDR1 is SGHVS and CDR2 is FQNEAQ. The CDR3 region is CASSLLGEETEAFF.

The chain is built from TRBV11-2 and TRBJ1-2; TCRdb's D call of TRBD1 is untestable without DNA. CDR1 is SGHAT and CDR2 is FQNNGV in the germline V gene. This CDR3 spans 13 amino acids. The CDR3 protein is CASSSIGTGGYTF.

The V call is TRBV27, the J call TRBJ1-2; lacking DNA, the TRBD1 call made by TCRdb goes unchecked. The CDR3 covers 14 residues. Germline V gene data show CDR1 as MNHEY and CDR2 as SMNVEV (reference sequence). The CDR3 reads CASSLGGINYGYTF.

The chain couples TRBV4-1 to TRBJ2-6; TCRdb selects TRBD1, and the lack of DNA leaves this call unchecked. In germline, CDR1 is MGHRA, CDR2 YSYEKL. The CDR3 length is 18 residues. The CDR3 here is CASSQAPLDFSGANVLTF.

Here the CDR3 reads CASSLDGRAGGTQYF. The V gene is TRBV7-8, the J gene TRBJ2-3; TCRdb selects TRBD1, and the lack of DNA leaves this call unchecked. CDR3 size: 15 residues. From germline, CDR1 is SGHVS and CDR2 FQNEAQ. Full variable domain (rest looked up from reference TRBV7-8 and TRBJ2-3): GAGVSQSPRYKVAKRGQDVALRCDPISGHVSLFWYQQALGQGPEFLTYFQNEAQLDKSGLPSDRFFAERPEGSVSTLKIQRTQQEDSAVYLCASSLDGRAGGTQYFGPGTRLTVL.

The chain employs TRBV20-1 and TRBJ1-5. Germline V gives CDR1 DFQATT, CDR2 SNEGSKA (reference sequence). This CDR3 region has 15 residues. The CDR3 here is CSARRRAGLNQPQHF.

CDR3 residues: CASSQGQGDTEAFF. The chain employs TRBV2 and TRBJ1-1; lacking DNA, the TRBD1 call made by TCRdb goes unchecked. The CDR3 is 14 amino acids. The germline CDR1 and CDR2 sequences are SNHLY and FYNNEI. The whole variable domain, filled in from reference TRBV2 and TRBJ1-1, reads EPEVTQTPSHQVTQMGQEVILRCVPISNHLYFYWYRQILGQKVEFLVSFYNNEISEKSEIFDDQFSVERPDGSNFTLKIRSTKLEDSAMYFCASSQGQGDTEAFFGQGTRLTVV.

V and J are TRBV5-6 and TRBJ1-6; as DNA is missing, the TRBD1 call by TCRdb cannot be tested. The CDR3 covers 15 residues. Germline V gene data show CDR1 as SGHDT and CDR2 as YYEEEE. CDR3 amino acids: CASSPRDRGLKGLHF.

The V gene is TRBV3-1, the J gene TRBJ2-1; TCRdb selects TRBD2, and the lack of DNA leaves this call unchecked. Germline CDR1 reads LGHDT; CDR2 reads YNNKEL (reference sequence). This CDR3 has 13 amino acids. CDR3 sequence: CASNAGGTNEQFF.

The chain is built from TRBV28 and TRBJ2-1; TCRdb proposes TRBD2, but this gene call is untestable without DNA. Germline V CDR1 and CDR2: MDHEN, SYDVKM. This CDR3 is built from 13 residues. CDR3 protein: CASGWLAPNEQFF.

V gene TRBV5-1 combines with J gene TRBJ1-6; the D call of TRBD1 rests on TCRdb alone, since no DNA is present to check it. CDR1 and CDR2 from the germline V gene are SGHRS and YFSETQ. There are 15 residues in the CDR3. CDR3 sequence reads: CASNPQGEPNSPLHF.

The rearrangement joins TRBV28 to TRBJ2-7. There are 11 residues in the CDR3. Germline V gives CDR1 MDHEN, CDR2 SYDVKM. The CDR3 protein is CASEGSYEQYF. The full variable domain, rest sourced from reference TRBV28 and TRBJ2-7, is DVKVTQSSRYLVKRTGEKVFLECVQDMDHENMFWYRQDPGLGLRLIYFSYDVKMKEKGDIPEGYSVSREKKERFSLILESASTNQTSMYLCASEGSYEQYFGPGTRLTVT.

This rearrangement joins TRBV6-6 to TRBJ2-1. The CDR3 contains 13 residues. CDR1 is MNHNY and CDR2 is SVGAGI in the germline V gene (reference sequence). Here the CDR3 reads CASSYDPYNEQFF.

This CDR3 is CASSLSLRQGDTEAFF. The chain recombines TRBV5-1 with TRBJ1-1; TCRdb's D call of TRBD1 is untestable without DNA. This CDR3 is built from 16 residues. Germline V gene lookup returns CDR1 SGHRS and CDR2 YFSETQ.

The rearrangement joins TRBV5-1 to TRBJ2-3; TCRdb returns TRBD2, unconfirmable since there is no DNA. Germline assignment: CDR1 SGHRS and CDR2 YFSETQ. This CDR3 comprises 13 residues. The chain's CDR3 is CASSRGASDTQYF.

The chain uses TRBV4-1 and TRBJ2-3; no DNA is available, so the TRBD2 call from TCRdb remains unchecked. This CDR3 has 14 amino acids. Per the germline V gene, CDR1 is MGHRA and CDR2 is YSYEKL. The CDR3 protein is CASSQVGPPDTQYF.

This chain links TRBV10-3 with TRBJ2-7. Germline V gene data show CDR1 as ENHRY and CDR2 as SYGVKD. This CDR3 has 13 residues. Here the CDR3 reads CAISRDSYYEQYF.

The rearrangement uses TRBV5-1 and TRBJ2-1; checking the TCRdb D call of TRBD1 is not possible without DNA. The CDR3 covers 16 residues. Germline V gene lookup returns CDR1 SGHRS and CDR2 YFSETQ. CDR3 sequence reads: CASSPGEPPKQWEQFF.

V gene TRBV29-1 combines with J gene TRBJ2-7. The CDR3 is made up of 14 amino acids. Germline-derived CDR1 and CDR2 are SQVTM and ANQGSEA. The CDR3 loop is CSVTVGSNSYEQYF.

The chain combines TRBV4-1 with TRBJ2-5; TCRdb lists TRBD2, though no DNA is available to test this call. The CDR3 length is 16 residues. The V gene's germline CDR1 is MGHRA and CDR2 YSYEKL. CDR3 loop: CASSQKLAGFEETQYF.

V is TRBV7-3 and J is TRBJ2-1; the D call of TRBD2 rests on TCRdb alone, since no DNA is present to check it. The CDR3 runs 16 residues. The germline V gene has CDR1 SGHTA and CDR2 FQGTGA. The chain's CDR3 is CASSLNGGRASNEQFF.

The rearrangement joins TRBV10-3 to TRBJ2-1; the TRBD1 assignment by TCRdb is unverifiable without DNA. Germline V CDR1 and CDR2: ENHRY, SYGVKD. The length of the CDR3 is 13 residues. CDR3: CATEDREGPEQFF.

V gene TRBV6-1 combines with J gene TRBJ1-1; TCRdb lists TRBD1, though no DNA is available to test this call. The germline V gene has CDR1 MNHNS and CDR2 SASEGT. The CDR3 length is 14 residues. The CDR3 is CASSGTYMNTEAFF.

The chain recombines TRBV7-9 with TRBJ2-5; absent DNA, TCRdb's TRBD1 call cannot be checked. This CDR3 is 13 amino acids long. Germline lookup yields CDR1 SEHNR and CDR2 FQNEAQ (reference sequence). Here the CDR3 reads CASAGTDQETQYF. The full variable domain, rest sourced from reference TRBV7-9 and TRBJ2-5, is DTGVSQNPRHKITKRGQNVTFRCDPISEHNRLYWYRQTLGQGPEFLTYFQNEAQLEKSRLLSDRFSAERPKGSFSTLEIQRTEQGDSAMYLCASAGTDQETQYFGPGTRLLVL.

This chain joins TRBV18 and TRBJ2-2; without DNA, the TCRdb call of TRBD1 cannot be checked. Germline values: CDR1 KGHSH, CDR2 LQKENI. CDR3 length: 16 residues. This chain's CDR3 is CASSPPRTGLNGELFF.

This chain joins TRBV7-2 and TRBJ2-1; TCRdb returns TRBD2, unconfirmable since there is no DNA. The CDR3 sequence is 13 residues long. Per the germline V gene, CDR1 is SGHTA and CDR2 is FQGNSA. This CDR3 is CASSLSLAGAPFF. Full variable domain (outside the CDR3, taken from reference TRBV7-2 and TRBJ2-1): GAGVSQSPSNKVTEKGKDVELRCDPISGHTALYWYRQSLGQGLEFLIYFQGNSAPDKSGLPSDRFSAERTGGSVSTLTIQRTQQEDSAVYLCASSLSLAGAPFFGPGTRLTVL.

The V and J genes are TRBV3-1 and TRBJ1-5. The CDR3 totals 15 residues. In germline, CDR1 is LGHDT, CDR2 YNNKEL (reference sequence). The CDR3 loop reads CASSQAGNSNQPQHF.

The V gene is TRBV20-1, the J gene TRBJ2-3; checking the TCRdb D call of TRBD1 is not possible without DNA. This CDR3 is built from 14 residues. Germline V lookup: CDR1 DFQATT, CDR2 SNEGSKA (reference sequence). The CDR3 region is CSADLDGAFDTQYF.

The chain is built from TRBV5-1 and TRBJ2-7; TCRdb designates TRBD1, a call that cannot be tested without DNA. Germline values: CDR1 SGHRS, CDR2 YFSETQ. The CDR3 has 14 amino acids. The CDR3 region is CASSPWDREHEQYF.